Included here is one T cell receptor (beta chain) sequence, with context. These data belong to a study of T cells in tuberculosis. For the study at large: Sequenced TCRs come from CD1B-GMM tetramer-binding T cells. Study observations and caveats: The stringent gate may have excluded weak CD1B-GMM tetramer binders.

No alpha-beta pairing information exists for these sequences. Assay used: immunoSEQ multiplex PCR; TCRdb lists only in-frame clones, some missing. This table has 85,000 to 90,000 clones, more than 75% appearing once. The J segment lost 4 bases and the V segment lost 4 bases, leaving 10 bases of the junction unmatched. In germline, CDR1 is SGDLS, CDR2 YYNGEE. The CDR3 extends over 16 amino acids. After thawing and overnight rest, PBMC were stained with GMM-loaded CD1B tetramer, viability dye and anti-CD3 for sorting. CD1B tetramers were loaded with Rhodococcus equi-derived C32 glucose monomycolate. From each donor, 95,000 to 100,000 tetramer-negative cells were sorted.

The chain links TRBV9 to TRBJ2-1, with 8 nucleotides matching TRBD1. This receptor was obtained from an adult woman with latent tuberculosis. Sequencing was carried out using CD1b-GMM tetramer-negative cells sorted from PBMCs. The CDR3 DNA sequence: TGTGCCAGCAGCATCAGGCAGGGGGCCCCTTACAATGAGCAGTTCTTC. It specifies CASSIRQGAPYNEQFF.